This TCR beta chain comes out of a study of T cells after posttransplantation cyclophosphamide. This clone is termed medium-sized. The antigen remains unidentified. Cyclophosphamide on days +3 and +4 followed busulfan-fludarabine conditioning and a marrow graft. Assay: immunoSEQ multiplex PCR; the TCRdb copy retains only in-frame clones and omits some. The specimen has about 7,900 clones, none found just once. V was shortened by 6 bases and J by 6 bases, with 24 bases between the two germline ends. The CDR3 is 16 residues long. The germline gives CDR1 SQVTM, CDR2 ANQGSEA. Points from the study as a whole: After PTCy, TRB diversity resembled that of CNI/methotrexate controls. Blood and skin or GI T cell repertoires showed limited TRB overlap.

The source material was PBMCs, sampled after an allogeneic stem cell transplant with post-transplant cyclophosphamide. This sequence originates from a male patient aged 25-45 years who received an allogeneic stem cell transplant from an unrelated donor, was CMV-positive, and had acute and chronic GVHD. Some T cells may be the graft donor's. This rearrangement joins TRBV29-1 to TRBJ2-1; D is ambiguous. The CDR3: CSVPLLTSFLGNEQFF. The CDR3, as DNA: TGCAGCGTCCCATTACTGACATCCTTCCTGGGCAATGAGCAGTTCTTC.